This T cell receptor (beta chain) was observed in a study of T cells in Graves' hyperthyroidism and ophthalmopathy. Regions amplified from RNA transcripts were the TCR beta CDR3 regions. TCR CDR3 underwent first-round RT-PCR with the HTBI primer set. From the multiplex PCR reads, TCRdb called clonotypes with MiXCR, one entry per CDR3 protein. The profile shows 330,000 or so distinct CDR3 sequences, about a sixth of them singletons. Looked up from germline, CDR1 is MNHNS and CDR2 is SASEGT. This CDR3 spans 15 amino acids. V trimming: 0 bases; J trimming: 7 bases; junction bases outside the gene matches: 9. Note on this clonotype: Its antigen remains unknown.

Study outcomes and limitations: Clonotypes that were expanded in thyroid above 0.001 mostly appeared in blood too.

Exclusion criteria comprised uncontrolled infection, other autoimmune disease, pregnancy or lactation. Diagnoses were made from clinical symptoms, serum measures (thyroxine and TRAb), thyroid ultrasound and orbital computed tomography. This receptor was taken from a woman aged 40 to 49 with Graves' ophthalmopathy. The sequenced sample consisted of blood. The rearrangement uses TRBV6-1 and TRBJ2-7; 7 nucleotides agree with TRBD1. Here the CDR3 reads CASSEALQGWGEQYF. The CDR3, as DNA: TGTGCCAGCAGTGAAGCGCTACAGGGGTGGGGGGAGCAGTACTTC.